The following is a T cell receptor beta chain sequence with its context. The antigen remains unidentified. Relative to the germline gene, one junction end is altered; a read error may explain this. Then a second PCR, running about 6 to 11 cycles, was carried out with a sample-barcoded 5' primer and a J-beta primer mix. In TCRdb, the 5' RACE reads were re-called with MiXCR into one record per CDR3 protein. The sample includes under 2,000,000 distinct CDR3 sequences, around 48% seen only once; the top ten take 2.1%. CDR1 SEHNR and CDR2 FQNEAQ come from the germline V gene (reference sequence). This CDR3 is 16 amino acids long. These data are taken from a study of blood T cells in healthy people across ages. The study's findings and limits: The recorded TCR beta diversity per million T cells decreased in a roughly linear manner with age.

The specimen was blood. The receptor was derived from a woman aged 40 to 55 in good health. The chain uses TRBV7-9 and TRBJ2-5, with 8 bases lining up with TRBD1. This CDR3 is CAGSITRTGPQETQYF. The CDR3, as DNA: TGTGCCGGCAGCATAACCCGGACAGGGCCCCAAGAGACCCAGTACTTC.